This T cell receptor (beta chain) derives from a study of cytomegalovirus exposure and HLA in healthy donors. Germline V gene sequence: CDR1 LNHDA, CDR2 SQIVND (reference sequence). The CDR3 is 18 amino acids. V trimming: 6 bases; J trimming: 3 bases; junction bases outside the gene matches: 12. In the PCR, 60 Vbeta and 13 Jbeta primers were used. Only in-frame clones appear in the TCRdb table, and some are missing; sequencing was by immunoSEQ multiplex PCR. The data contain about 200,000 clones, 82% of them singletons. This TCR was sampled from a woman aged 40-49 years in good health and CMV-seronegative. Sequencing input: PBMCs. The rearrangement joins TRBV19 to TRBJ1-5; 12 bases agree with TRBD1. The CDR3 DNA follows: TGTGCCAGTAGATATTACCTCCGGGACAGGGGGCCCAATCAGCCCCAGCATTTT. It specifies CASRYYLRDRGPNQPQHF.